Each of the 21 T cell receptor beta chains below was sequenced from the same sample in a study of blood T cell repertoires in COVID-19. Only in-frame clones appear in the TCRdb table, and some are missing; sequencing was by immunoSEQ multiplex PCR. Counted here are some 66,000 clones, over 75% occurring once; the ten biggest clones make up 0.95% to 1.5%. Sequencing was done on a sample of peripheral blood. The receptors were sampled from a woman aged 60 to 75 with acute or convalescent COVID-19.

The rearrangement joins TRBV7-9 to TRBJ1-3; D not resolved. In germline, CDR1 is SEHNR, CDR2 FQNEAQ (reference sequence). The CDR3 is 14 amino acids. Deletions cut 4 bases from V and 3 bases from J, with 10 bases between. The CDR3 is CASSSPNNGNTIYF. Here the CDR3 DNA reads TGTGCCAGCAGCTCACCGAACAATGGAAACACCATATATTTT.

The CDR3 here is CASSWGGSTGELFF. The CDR3 nucleotides read TGTGCCAGCAGCTGGGGAGGGAGCACCGGGGAGCTGTTTTTT. The chain uses TRBV11-2 and TRBJ2-2; 7 bases align to TRBD2. This CDR3 spans 14 amino acids. Trimming took 4 bases from V and 4 from J; bases not matched to a gene: 3. Germline CDR1 SGHAT, CDR2 FQNNGV.

This chain connects TRBV2 to TRBJ2-5, with 7 bases that match TRBD1. Germline trimming cut 3 bases from V and 7 bases from J; bases unmatched to any gene: 5. There are 13 residues in the CDR3. The germline V gene has CDR1 SNHLY and CDR2 FYNNEI. The CDR3 loop reads CASSDKGTVTQYF. The CDR3 bases are TGTGCCAGCAGTGATAAGGGGACAGTGACCCAGTACTTC.

The V gene is TRBV28, the J gene TRBJ2-5, with 8 bases that match TRBD2. Unmatched junction bases numbered 9, after V lost 5 bases and J lost 7 bases. The CDR3 has 14 amino acids. Germline CDR1 is MDHEN and CDR2 is SYDVKM. The chain's CDR3 is CASSPIAGTRTQYF. CDR3 DNA sequence: TGTGCCAGCAGTCCTATAGCGGGAACACGGACCCAGTACTTC.

This clone was recorded a few times. This rearrangement joins TRBV4-2 to TRBJ1-1; 7 positions agree with TRBD1. Germline V gene lookup returns CDR1 LGHNA and CDR2 YNFKEQ. The CDR3 extends over 16 amino acids. The trim removed 4 bases at V and 4 bases at J, leaving 12 bases unmatched. As DNA, the CDR3 is TGTGCCAGCAGCCCAAGAGGGGGCTTGGATGGCACTGAAGCTTTCTTT. It specifies CASSPRGGLDGTEAFF.

The chain carries TRBV9 and TRBJ2-3; TRBD2 agrees at 11 bases. The CDR3 sequence is 15 residues long. V lost 6 bases and J lost 3; bases outside the gene matches: 6. Germline V gives CDR1 SGDLS, CDR2 YYNGEE. CDR3 coding DNA: TGTGCCAGCACCCAGTCTAGCGGGGGGACAGATACGCAGTATTTT. This translates into CASTQSSGGTDTQYF.

There are a few counts of this clone. J is TRBJ2-1 and V is TRBV6-2 or TRBV6-3; TRBD2 matches 9 bases. This CDR3 has 16 residues. Trimming took 2 bases from V and 7 from J; bases not matched to a gene: 9. Germline V gene data show CDR1 as MNHEY and CDR2 as SVGEGT. CDR3: CASSYNSGSVANEQFF. The CDR3 region has the DNA TGTGCCAGCAGTTACAATAGCGGGAGTGTGGCAAATGAGCAGTTCTTC.

This chain links TRBV27 with TRBJ2-2; 13 positions match TRBD2. CDR3 length: 17 amino acids. With V trimmed by 6 bases and J by 0 bases, 4 bases remained unmatched. Germline CDR1 MNHEY, CDR2 SMNVEV (reference sequence). CDR3 in DNA: TGTGCCAGCAGCCCGGGACTAGCGGGGTCGAACACCGGGGAGCTGTTTTTT. It translates to CASSPGLAGSNTGELFF.

CDR3 sequence (DNA): TGTGCCAGCAGGACGGGAGATCAGCCCCAGCATTTT. Protein: CASRTGDQPQHF. The rearrangement uses TRBV6-5 and TRBJ1-5; no reliable D call. V gave up 6 bases and J gave up 5 bases, with 8 bases separating them. Germline V gene sequence: CDR1 MNHEY, CDR2 SVGAGI. CDR3 length: 12 residues.

A few counts support this clone. V and J are TRBV19 and TRBJ1-2; D ambiguous. V was clipped by 2 bases and J by 4 bases, with 17 bases between them. Germline assignment: CDR1 LNHDA and CDR2 SQIVND (reference sequence). The CDR3 covers 16 residues. The CDR3 DNA reads TGTGCCAGTAGTATATTCCACACCTCCTTGGCCTATGGCTACACCTTC. Protein: CASSIFHTSLAYGYTF.

Only one count was recorded for this clone. V gene TRBV3-1 (or the pseudogene TRBV3-2) combines with J gene TRBJ1-6, with TRBD1 matching 7 bases. The V segment lost 8 bases and the J segment 5 bases; nucleotides outside the gene matches: 9. The CDR3 extends over 15 amino acids. Germline V gene lookup returns CDR1 LGHDT and CDR2 YNNKEL (reference sequence). The CDR3 nucleotides read TGTGCCAGCCGCGAAGAGGGGGCAAATAATTCACCCCTCCACTTT. This gives the protein CASREEGANNSPLHF.

This clone appeared once. V is TRBV6-5 and J is TRBJ2-5; maybe TRBD1 (6 bases). The V end was cut by 2 bases, the J end by 4 bases, with 11 bases between. Germline CDR1 and CDR2: MNHEY and SVGAGI. This CDR3 contains 14 residues. CDR3 in amino acids: CASSYRGRGETQYF. Here the CDR3 DNA reads TGTGCCAGCAGTTACAGGGGCAGGGGAGAGACCCAGTACTTC.

This chain connects TRBV6-1 to TRBJ2-7, with D possibly TRBD1 on 7 matching bases. The germline V gene has CDR1 MNHNS and CDR2 SASEGT. The CDR3 spans 15 residues. The V and J ends lost 1 base and 3 bases respectively, with 13 bases between them. The CDR3 loop is CASSEGRGVDYEQYV. The CDR3 bases are TGTGCCAGCAGTGAAGGCAGGGGGGTAGACTACGAGCAGTACGTC.

In this sample, this clone turned up once. The chain joins TRBV2 to TRBJ1-6, with D uncertain. V was trimmed by 4 bases and J by 5 bases, leaving 15 bases between them. Per the germline V gene, CDR1 is SNHLY and CDR2 is FYNNEI. The CDR3 is 16 amino acids. CDR3 protein: CASSGQMRSNNSPLHF. CDR3 coding DNA: TGTGCCAGCAGTGGGCAGATGCGGTCGAATAATTCACCCCTCCACTTT.

This clone has just one count. This chain uses TRBV10-2 with TRBJ2-1, with 16 nucleotides matching TRBD2. The CDR3 loop spans 16 amino acids. Germline V CDR1 and CDR2: WSHSY, SAAADI. The J segment lost 8 bases and the V segment lost 4 bases, leaving 5 bases of the junction unmatched. In DNA, the CDR3 is TGCGCCAGCAGTGTCCCGGGACTAGCGGGGGGGGATGAGCAGTTCTTC. Its translation is CASSVPGLAGGDEQFF.

The chain uses TRBV5-1 and TRBJ2-6, with D unresolved. Germline V gives CDR1 SGHRS, CDR2 YFSETQ. This CDR3 has 15 residues. Deletions cut 4 bases from V and 2 bases from J, with 10 bases between. The CDR3 nucleotides are TGCGCCAGCAGCATCCTTGGCACTGGGGCCAACGTCCTGACTTTC. It is translated as CASSILGTGANVLTF.

The V and J genes are TRBV7-2 and TRBJ2-7; 7 bases agree with TRBD2. Trimming took 1 base from V and 3 from J; bases not matched to a gene: 12. There are 17 residues in the CDR3. Germline V gives CDR1 SGHTA, CDR2 FQGNSA. The CDR3, as DNA: TGTGCCAGCAGCTTAGGAGGGGCGGGGGAATTCTTCTACGAGCAGTACGTC. Protein product: CASSLGGAGEFFYEQYV.

DNA for the CDR3: TGTGCCAGCAGCCCCGGTGGAGGGGAGGTCCGAGAGACCCAGTACTTC. As protein: CASSPGGGEVRETQYF. This rearrangement joins TRBV7-2 to TRBJ2-5; possible D gene TRBD2, 6 bases. The CDR3 contains 16 residues. Germline assignment: CDR1 SGHTA and CDR2 FQGNSA. Trimming removed 5 bases from V and 4 bases from J, with 20 bases in between.

V usage is TRBV6-6 and J usage is TRBJ1-5; 10 positions match TRBD1. The CDR3 extends over 17 amino acids. Trimming took 5 bases from V and 0 from J; bases not matched to a gene: 7. Looked up from germline, CDR1 is MNHNY and CDR2 is SVGAGI (reference sequence). CDR3 bases: TGTGCCAGCAGTCGCCGGGACAGGGGTTCTAGCAATCAGCCCCAGCATTTT. Translated, it gives CASSRRDRGSSNQPQHF.

This clone was found a few times. The chain carries TRBV19 and TRBJ2-1; D might be TRBD1 (5 bases). Germline-derived CDR1 and CDR2 are LNHDA and SQIVND (reference sequence). Trimming removed 7 bases from V and 7 bases from J, with 11 bases in between. This CDR3 contains 12 residues. DNA of the CDR3: TGTGCCAGTACCGACAAGGGGAATGAGCAGTTCTTC. Its protein is CASTDKGNEQFF.

V gene TRBV7-6 combines with J gene TRBJ2-2; perhaps TRBD1 as D (7 bases). The germline V gene encodes CDR1 SGHVS and CDR2 FNYEAQ. This CDR3 spans 15 amino acids. With 1 base removed from V and 4 bases from J, the gap between germline ends came to 10 bases. The CDR3 region has the DNA TGTGCCAGCAGCTTAGAGCAGGGGGGCACCGGGGAGCTGTTTTTT. Its protein is CASSLEQGGTGELFF. The full variable domain, rest sourced from reference TRBV7-6 and TRBJ2-2, is GAGVSQSPRYKVTKRGQDVALRCDPISGHVSLYWYRQALGQGPEFLTYFNYEAQQDKSGLPNDRFSAERPEGSISTLTIQRTEQRDSAMYRCASSLEQGGTGELFFGEGSRLTVL.